Each of the 25 T cell receptor beta chains below was sequenced from the same sample in a study of blood T cell repertoires in COVID-19 (dated by TCRdb to between 2020 and 2021). The library was obtained by the immunoSEQ multiplex PCR assay. TCRdb re-hosts the immuneACCESS table, in-frame sequences only. Its copies lack some clones; in the studies checked, an unresolved V gene accounts for under half of them, and the cause for the rest is not known. A total of tens of thousands of clones appear in this sample, around 86% of them only once. 44% of the sample goes to the ten largest clones. The sample taken for sequencing was peripheral blood. The receptors derive from a man of 80 years or more with acute or convalescent COVID-19.

The chain joins TRBV28 to TRBJ1-5, with 10 bases matching TRBD1. Germline trimming cut 4 bases from V and 8 bases from J; bases unmatched to any gene: 5. The CDR3 covers 14 residues. In germline, CDR1 is MDHEN, CDR2 SYDVKM. DNA of the CDR3: TGTGCCAGCAGTTCGGGACAGGGGACAAAGCCCCAGCATTTT. Translation gives CASSSGQGTKPQHF.

The DNA of the CDR3 is TGCAGCGCCGGGACAGGAGTTTCCTACGAGCAGTACTTC. Protein product: CSAGTGVSYEQYF. The chain joins TRBV29-1 to TRBJ2-7; 8 bases map to TRBD1. V shed 7 bases, J shed 1 base, and the junction held 6 bases outside the gene matches. This CDR3 is 13 amino acids long. Per germline, CDR1 SQVTM and CDR2 ANQGSEA.

The CDR3 loop reads CASSRGGGSSYNEQFF. For the CDR3, the DNA is TGCGCCAGCAGCAGGGGAGGGGGGAGCTCCTACAATGAGCAGTTCTTC. The rearrangement links TRBV5-1 to TRBJ2-1; D perhaps matches TRBD2 (7 bases). Trimming removed 4 bases from V and 0 bases from J, with 14 bases in between. CDR1 is SGHRS, CDR2 YFSETQ, per germline. This CDR3 spans 16 amino acids.

The rearrangement uses TRBV12-3 or TRBV12-4 and TRBJ1-2, with D unclear. This CDR3 comprises 13 residues. The V end lost 3 bases, the J end lost 8 bases, and 13 bases lay between the germline ends. As DNA, the CDR3 is TGTGCCAGCAGTTTTGAAATCTTTCGGGGCTACACCTTC. This gives the protein CASSFEIFRGYTF.

V and J are TRBV19 and TRBJ2-1; weak D call: TRBD2 (5 bases). CDR3 length equals 14 residues. Per the germline V gene, CDR1 is LNHDA and CDR2 is SQIVND (reference sequence). The ends were cut back, 6 bases at V and 2 bases at J, with 11 bases in the middle. The CDR3 sequence is CASSASWAYNEQFF. The DNA of the CDR3 is TGTGCCAGTAGCGCTAGCTGGGCCTACAATGAGCAGTTCTTC.

The chain has TRBV27 and TRBJ2-1, with D perhaps matching TRBD2 (5 bases). V was clipped by 8 bases and J by 0 bases, with 11 bases between them. This CDR3 region has 14 residues. Germline V gene sequence: CDR1 MNHEY, CDR2 SMNVEV (reference sequence). The CDR3 protein is CASCKAGSYNEQFF. DNA of the CDR3: TGTGCCAGCTGTAAGGCGGGCTCCTACAATGAGCAGTTCTTC.

The chain employs TRBV11-3 and TRBJ2-3; possibly TRBD1 for D (6 bases). The CDR3 has 17 amino acids. Germline assignment: CDR1 SGHNT and CDR2 YENEEA. The V gene lost 0 bases and the J gene lost 3 bases, with 16 bases spanning the gap. Here the CDR3 reads CASSLESYRQGTDTQYF. The DNA for the CDR3 is TGTGCCAGCAGCTTAGAATCCTATCGGCAGGGGACAGATACGCAGTATTTT.

The chain couples TRBV28 to TRBJ2-3, with D possibly matching TRBD2 (5 bases). V lost 5 bases and J lost 1, with 16 bases in between. The length of the CDR3 is 16 residues. Germline CDR1 is MDHEN and CDR2 is SYDVKM. This CDR3 is CASSTVALRGTDTQYF. CDR3 coding DNA: TGTGCCAGCAGTACCGTCGCGCTGAGGGGCACAGATACGCAGTATTTT.

The chain links TRBV19 to TRBJ2-7, with D hard to call. Trimming removed 6 bases from V and 0 bases from J, with 3 bases in between. The CDR3 sequence is 11 residues long. CDR1 is LNHDA, CDR2 SQIVND, per germline (reference sequence). CDR3 amino acids: CASRSSYEQYF. The CDR3 bases are TGTGCCAGTAGGAGCTCCTACGAGCAGTACTTC.

The chain links TRBV27 to TRBJ1-5, with 7 bases fitting TRBD1. V trimming: 2 bases; J trimming: 2 bases; junction bases outside the gene matches: 12. The CDR3 length is 18 residues. The germline V gene encodes CDR1 MNHEY and CDR2 SMNVEV (reference sequence). CDR3 nucleotides: TGTGCCAGCAGTTTAAGAGTGACAGGGATCAGAGGCAATCAGCCCCAGCATTTT. This sequence encodes CASSLRVTGIRGNQPQHF.

The gene calls are TRBV9 and TRBJ2-3; TRBD2 matches 15 bases. This CDR3 spans 19 amino acids. After removal of 3 bases from V and 6 bases from J, the junction contained 14 bases not matched to a gene. Germline CDR1 reads SGDLS; CDR2 reads YYNGEE. CDR3 sequence (DNA): TGTGCCAGCAGCGCGAGCCTCAGGACTAGCGGGAGGGGTACGGATACGCAGTATTTT. This translates into CASSASLRTSGRGTDTQYF.

The rearrangement links TRBV5-5 to TRBJ1-5; maybe TRBD1 (5 bases). CDR1 and CDR2 (germline): SGHKS, YYEKEE (reference sequence). The V and J ends lost 2 bases and 1 base respectively, with 10 bases between them. CDR3 length: 15 residues. CDR3 loop: CASSLGSGSNQPQHF. In DNA, the CDR3 is TGTGCCAGCAGCTTAGGCTCAGGGAGCAATCAGCCCCAGCATTTT.

This chain uses TRBV14 with TRBJ2-7, with D possibly being TRBD1 (5 bases). The CDR3 length is 15 residues. Trimming left V 1 base short and J 0 bases short, with 10 bases between. Germline loops: CDR1 SGHDN, CDR2 FVKESK. The CDR3 bases are TGTGCCAGCAGCCAAGTGCAGGGCCTCTCCTACGAGCAGTACTTC. Its translation is CASSQVQGLSYEQYF.

This clone was found a few times. In DNA, the CDR3 is TGTGCCTTTGATAGGGGGCCTGAAGCTTTCTTT. Translation: CAFDRGPEAFF. This chain links TRBV30 with TRBJ1-1; TRBD1 aligns across 7 bases. After removal of 7 bases from V and 6 bases from J, the junction contained 5 bases not matched to a gene. This CDR3 contains 11 residues. Germline CDR1 GTSNPN, CDR2 SVGIG (reference sequence).

The gene calls are TRBV5-1 and TRBJ1-4; TRBD1 is a possible D gene (5 bases). Looked up from germline, CDR1 is SGHRS and CDR2 is YFSETQ. Trimming pared 0 bases from V and 7 bases from J, leaving 13 bases between. The CDR3 is 15 amino acids. CDR3 sequence reads: CASSLGSQGPEKLFF. The CDR3 DNA is TGCGCCAGCAGCTTGGGATCCCAGGGCCCTGAAAAACTGTTTTTT.

CDR3 coding DNA: TGTGCCTGGAGTGTGAGGGGGCACATTCAGTACTTC. Amino acids: CAWSVRGHIQYF. V usage is TRBV30 and J usage is TRBJ2-4; 7 bases agree with TRBD1. V gave up 0 bases and J gave up 8 bases; unmatched junction bases: 1. Germline V lookup: CDR1 GTSNPN, CDR2 SVGIG (reference sequence). This CDR3 spans 12 amino acids. The whole variable domain, remainder taken from reference TRBV30 and TRBJ2-4, is SQTIHQWPATLVQPVGSPLSLECTVEGTSNPNLYWYRQAAGRGLQLLFYSVGIGQISSEVPQNLSASRPQDRQFILSSKKLLLSDSGFYLCAWSVRGHIQYFGAGTRLSVL.

This sequence joins TRBV19 and TRBJ2-3; D is uncertain. Deletions cut 5 bases from V and 3 bases from J, with 9 bases between. Germline CDR1 reads LNHDA; CDR2 reads SQIVND (reference sequence). There are 13 residues in the CDR3. CDR3 residues: CASSPTWTDTQYF. CDR3 bases: TGTGCCAGTAGTCCCACATGGACAGATACGCAGTATTTT.

V gene TRBV28 combines with J gene TRBJ1-2, with 8 bases fitting TRBD1. The CDR3 sequence is 14 residues long. V was clipped by 3 bases and J by 4 bases; unmatched bases: 4. The germline CDR1 and CDR2 sequences are MDHEN and SYDVKM. The CDR3 nucleotides are TGTGCCAGCAGTTTGGACAGGGTTCTCTATGGCTACACCTTC. This gives the protein CASSLDRVLYGYTF.

Here the CDR3 DNA reads TGTGCCACCAGTATAGGTCAGGATCAGCCCCAGCATTTT. Translation: CATSIGQDQPQHF. The V call is TRBV24-1, the J call TRBJ1-5; no clear D gene. The germline gives CDR1 KGHDR, CDR2 SFDVKD. The V and J ends lost 6 bases and 5 bases respectively, with 10 bases between them. CDR3 length equals 13 residues.

The chain is built from TRBV11-2 and TRBJ1-2, with D maybe TRBD1 (6 bases). V was trimmed by 6 bases and J by 5 bases, leaving 13 bases between them. The CDR3 has 13 amino acids. Germline CDR1 SGHAT, CDR2 FQNNGV. DNA for the CDR3: TGTGCCAGCAGTTCCGGGACACATTATGGCTACACCTTC. It yields the protein CASSSGTHYGYTF.

This chain links TRBV3-1 (or the pseudogene TRBV3-2) with TRBJ2-7, with 8 bases that match TRBD2. Germline CDR1 reads LGHDT; CDR2 reads YNNKEL (reference sequence). The CDR3 runs 14 residues. The junction had 7 bases not matched to a gene; V was cut back by 8 bases and J by 1 base. CDR3 bases: TGTGCCAGCGTAGGGCTAGCGGGTTCCTACGAGCAGTACTTC. As protein: CASVGLAGSYEQYF.

The chain links TRBV6-6 to TRBJ2-7, with 7 bases identical to TRBD1. The V gene end was trimmed by 7 bases and the J gene end by 1 base; junction bases not matched to a gene: 7. The CDR3 runs 14 residues. CDR1 is MNHNY, CDR2 SVGAGI, per germline (reference sequence). CDR3 sequence (DNA): TGTGCCAGCACCTCACAGGGGCATTCCTACGAGCAGTACTTC. Protein sequence: CASTSQGHSYEQYF.

The chain links TRBV10-2 to TRBJ1-2; a weak D match, TRBD1 (5 bases). This CDR3 has 13 amino acids. Germline CDR1 reads WSHSY; CDR2 reads SAAADI. V was shortened by 7 bases and J by 7 bases, with 16 bases between the two germline ends. CDR3 in amino acids: CASKGQSRSGYTF. Here the CDR3 DNA reads TGCGCCAGCAAGGGGCAGAGTCGCTCTGGCTACACCTTC.

V is TRBV5-1 and J is TRBJ2-2; 7 bases map to TRBD1. V gave up 4 bases and J gave up 3 bases; unmatched junction bases: 3. This CDR3 region has 14 residues. The germline V gene encodes CDR1 SGHRS and CDR2 YFSETQ. Here the CDR3 reads CASSLDRHTGELFF. The CDR3 coding sequence is TGCGCCAGCAGCCTGGACAGGCACACCGGGGAGCTGTTTTTT.

The chain is built from TRBV27 and TRBJ2-7, with TRBD2 matching 15 bases. V gave up 11 bases and J gave up 0 bases; unmatched junction bases: 8. This CDR3 has 16 residues. Germline V gene data show CDR1 as MNHEY and CDR2 as SMNVEV (reference sequence). The chain's CDR3 is CAFQGLAGGLSYEQYF. In DNA, the CDR3 is TGTGCCTTTCAGGGACTAGCGGGAGGCCTCTCCTACGAGCAGTACTTC.